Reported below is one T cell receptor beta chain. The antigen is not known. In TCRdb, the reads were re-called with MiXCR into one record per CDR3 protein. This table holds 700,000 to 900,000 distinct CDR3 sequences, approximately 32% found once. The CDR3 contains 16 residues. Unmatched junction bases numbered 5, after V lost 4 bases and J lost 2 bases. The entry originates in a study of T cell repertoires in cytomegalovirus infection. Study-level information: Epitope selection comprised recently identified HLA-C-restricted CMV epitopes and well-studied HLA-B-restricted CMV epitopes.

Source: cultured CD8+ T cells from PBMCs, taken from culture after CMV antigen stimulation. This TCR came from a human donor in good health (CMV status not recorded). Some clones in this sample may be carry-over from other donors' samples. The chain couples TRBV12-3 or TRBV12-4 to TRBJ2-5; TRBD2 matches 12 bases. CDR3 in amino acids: CASSSVTSGGQETQYF. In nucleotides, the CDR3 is TGTGCCAGCAGTTCAGTAACTAGCGGGGGGCAAGAGACCCAGTACTTC.